This T cell receptor beta chain is from a study of T cell repertoires in cytomegalovirus infection. TCRdb re-called the reads with MiXCR, one entry per CDR3 protein. The data contain around 69,000 distinct CDR3 sequences, roughly 22% of them singletons. Germline-derived CDR1 and CDR2 are SEHNR and FQNEAQ (reference sequence). The V end was cut by 0 bases, the J end by 3 bases, with 8 bases between. CDR3 length: 14 amino acids. On this clonotype: Its specificity is not known.

This chain connects TRBV7-9 to TRBJ2-5; no clear D. This material consisted of CD8+ T cells from cultured PBMCs, taken from culture after CMV antigen stimulation. This TCR came from a human donor in good health (CMV status not recorded). Some clones in this sample may be carry-over from other donors' samples. CDR3 sequence: CASSLADKEETQYF. In nucleotides, the CDR3 is TGTGCCAGCAGCTTAGCAGACAAGGAAGAGACCCAGTACTTC.